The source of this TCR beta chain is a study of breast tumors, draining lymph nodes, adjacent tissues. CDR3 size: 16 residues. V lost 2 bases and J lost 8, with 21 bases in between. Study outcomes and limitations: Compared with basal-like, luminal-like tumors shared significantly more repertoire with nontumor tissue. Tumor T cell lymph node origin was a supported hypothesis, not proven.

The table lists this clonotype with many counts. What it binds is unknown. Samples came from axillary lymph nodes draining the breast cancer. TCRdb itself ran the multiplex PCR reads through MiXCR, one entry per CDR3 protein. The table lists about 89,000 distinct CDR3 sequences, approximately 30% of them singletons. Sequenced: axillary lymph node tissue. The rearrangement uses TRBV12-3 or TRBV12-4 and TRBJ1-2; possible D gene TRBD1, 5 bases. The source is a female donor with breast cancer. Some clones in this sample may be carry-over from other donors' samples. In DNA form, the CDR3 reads TGTGCCAGCAGTTTAAATCCGTCCGGGACCAGGACGGGCTACACCTTC. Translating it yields CASSLNPSGTRTGYTF.